This TCR beta chain was sequenced during a study of T cell repertoires in cytomegalovirus infection. Turning to the study itself: Public TCR beta signatures provided an indication of both CMV infection and a matching HLA type. Whole-study results and caveats: The response measured ex vivo was dominated by TCR beta clonotypes (HLA-C-restricted and CMV-specific). The cumulative frequency of public TCR beta families identified carriers of CMV plus the relevant HLA.

The V end was cut by 4 bases, the J end by 9 bases, with 16 bases between. The CDR3 has 13 residues. Germline values: CDR1 SQVTM, CDR2 ANQGSEA. TCRdb called the reads again in MiXCR, with one record for every CDR3 protein. Among under 200,000 distinct CDR3 sequences listed, 15% to 20% were seen once. This clonotype was detected only a few times. Its cognate antigen is unknown. Sequencing was performed on CD8+ T cells from PBMCs. V and J are TRBV29-1 and TRBJ1-5, with TRBD1 as a possible D gene (6 bases). The source is a human donor in good health (CMV status not recorded). Some clones in this sample may be carry-over from other donors' samples. In DNA, the CDR3 is TGCAGCGTTGGACAGGATCCCCAGGGGCCCCAGCATTTT. Protein sequence: CSVGQDPQGPQHF.